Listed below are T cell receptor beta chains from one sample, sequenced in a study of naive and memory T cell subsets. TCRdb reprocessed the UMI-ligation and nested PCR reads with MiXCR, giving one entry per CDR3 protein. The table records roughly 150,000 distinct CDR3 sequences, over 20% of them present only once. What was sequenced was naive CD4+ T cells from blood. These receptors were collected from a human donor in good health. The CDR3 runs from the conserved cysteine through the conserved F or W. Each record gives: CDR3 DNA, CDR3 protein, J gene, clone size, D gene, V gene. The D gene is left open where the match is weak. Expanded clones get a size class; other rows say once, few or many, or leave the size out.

CDR3nt: TGCAGCGTGAAGCCAGGGAACTATGGCTACACCTTC; CDR3aa: CSVKPGNYGYTF; j_gene: TRBJ1-2; abundance: few; d_gene: NA; v_gene: TRBV29-1
CDR3nt: TGTGCCAGCGGGACTAGCGGGAGGGCCGGACAAGAGACCCAGTACTTC; CDR3aa: CASGTSGRAGQETQYF; j_gene: TRBJ2-5; abundance: few; d_gene: TRBD2; v_gene: TRBV4-2
CDR3nt: TGCGCCAGCAGCCAAGATTCGGGAGGGCACACCGGGGAGCTGTTTTTT; CDR3aa: CASSQDSGGHTGELFF; j_gene: TRBJ2-2; abundance: NA; d_gene: TRBD2; v_gene: TRBV4-1
CDR3nt: TGTGCCAGCAGCCAAGATCGATATGGCTACACCTTC; CDR3aa: CASSQDRYGYTF; j_gene: TRBJ1-2; abundance: few; d_gene: NA; v_gene: TRBV14
CDR3nt: TGCAGTGCCTGGGGACGGGTCTCCTCCTACGAGCAGTACTTC; CDR3aa: CSAWGRVSSYEQYF; j_gene: TRBJ2-7; abundance: many; d_gene: NA; v_gene: TRBV20-1
CDR3nt: TGTGCCAGTAGTATACTGGGGACAGGGAGGGCCGGGGAGCTGTTTTTT; CDR3aa: CASSILGTGRAGELFF; j_gene: TRBJ2-2; abundance: NA; d_gene: TRBD1; v_gene: TRBV19
CDR3nt: TGTGCCAGCAGTGAGACGCGGGGAACCTACAATGAGCAGTTCTTC; CDR3aa: CASSETRGTYNEQFF; j_gene: TRBJ2-1; abundance: NA; d_gene: NA; v_gene: TRBV2
CDR3nt: TGTGCCATCAGAGAGACAGGAACCTACGAGCAGTACTTC; CDR3aa: CAIRETGTYEQYF; j_gene: TRBJ2-7; abundance: few; d_gene: NA; v_gene: TRBV10-3
CDR3nt: TGTGCCAGCAGCGTGGGACAGGGGAACACTGAAGCTTTCTTT; CDR3aa: CASSVGQGNTEAFF; j_gene: TRBJ1-1; abundance: NA; d_gene: TRBD1; v_gene: TRBV9
CDR3nt: TGTGCCTGGAGGGGGCGGCGTATGAACACTGAAGCTTTCTTT; CDR3aa: CAWRGRRMNTEAFF; j_gene: TRBJ1-1; abundance: few; d_gene: NA; v_gene: TRBV30
CDR3nt: TGTGCCAGCAGCTTAGTGCTAGCGGGAGCCGAGCAGTACTTC; CDR3aa: CASSLVLAGAEQYF; j_gene: TRBJ2-7; abundance: once; d_gene: TRBD2; v_gene: TRBV11-2
CDR3nt: TGTGCCAGCAGCCGGACTAGCGGGAGTTACAATGAGCAGTTCTTC; CDR3aa: CASSRTSGSYNEQFF; j_gene: TRBJ2-1; abundance: NA; d_gene: TRBD2; v_gene: TRBV7-2
CDR3nt: TGTGCCAGCAGCCTGGAACAGGGGTACGAGCAGTACTTC; CDR3aa: CASSLEQGYEQYF; j_gene: TRBJ2-7; abundance: once; d_gene: TRBD1; v_gene: TRBV6-6
CDR3nt: TGCAGCGTTGATCAGGGGTTGAACACTGAAGCTTTCTTT; CDR3aa: CSVDQGLNTEAFF; j_gene: TRBJ1-1; abundance: few; d_gene: NA; v_gene: TRBV29-1
CDR3nt: TGCGCCAGCAGCTTGGCCAGGGACTCCACCCTGGGGGAGCAGTACTTC; CDR3aa: CASSLARDSTLGEQYF; j_gene: TRBJ2-7; abundance: NA; d_gene: NA; v_gene: TRBV5-1
CDR3nt: TGTGCCAGCAGCTTTGACGTCATCTACGAGCAGTACTTC; CDR3aa: CASSFDVIYEQYF; j_gene: TRBJ2-7; abundance: NA; d_gene: NA; v_gene: TRBV28
CDR3nt: TGTGCCAGCTCACTTTCTCTGGTGGATGAGCAGTTCTTC; CDR3aa: CASSLSLVDEQFF; j_gene: TRBJ2-1; abundance: NA; d_gene: NA; v_gene: TRBV18
CDR3nt: TGTGCCAGCAGACTGTACCAAGAGACCCAGTACTTC; CDR3aa: CASRLYQETQYF; j_gene: TRBJ2-5; abundance: NA; d_gene: NA; v_gene: TRBV12-3/TRBV12-4
CDR3nt: TGCAGCGCCCTCGTTGCCGGGGGCACAGATACGCAGTATTTT; CDR3aa: CSALVAGGTDTQYF; j_gene: TRBJ2-3; abundance: many; d_gene: NA; v_gene: TRBV29-1
CDR3nt: TGTGCCATCAGTGATCTAGCGGGAGCCTACGAGCAGTACTTC; CDR3aa: CAISDLAGAYEQYF; j_gene: TRBJ2-7; abundance: NA; d_gene: TRBD2; v_gene: TRBV10-3
CDR3nt: TGTGCCAGCGGGAAATTCGGACACCCGAACACTGAAGCTTTCTTT; CDR3aa: CASGKFGHPNTEAFF; j_gene: TRBJ1-1; abundance: few; d_gene: NA; v_gene: TRBV6-5
CDR3nt: TGTGCCAGCAGCCCGAATTCCGGGACAGGGATATTCACAGATACGCAGTATTTT; CDR3aa: CASSPNSGTGIFTDTQYF; j_gene: TRBJ2-3; abundance: many; d_gene: TRBD1; v_gene: TRBV3-1
CDR3nt: TGTGCCAGCAGGGGACAGGCGAGCAATCAGCCCCAGCATTTT; CDR3aa: CASRGQASNQPQHF; j_gene: TRBJ1-5; abundance: NA; d_gene: TRBD1; v_gene: TRBV28
CDR3nt: TGTGCCAGCGGTTCCAGTAACACCGGGGAGCTGTTTTTT; CDR3aa: CASGSSNTGELFF; j_gene: TRBJ2-2; abundance: NA; d_gene: NA; v_gene: TRBV7-7